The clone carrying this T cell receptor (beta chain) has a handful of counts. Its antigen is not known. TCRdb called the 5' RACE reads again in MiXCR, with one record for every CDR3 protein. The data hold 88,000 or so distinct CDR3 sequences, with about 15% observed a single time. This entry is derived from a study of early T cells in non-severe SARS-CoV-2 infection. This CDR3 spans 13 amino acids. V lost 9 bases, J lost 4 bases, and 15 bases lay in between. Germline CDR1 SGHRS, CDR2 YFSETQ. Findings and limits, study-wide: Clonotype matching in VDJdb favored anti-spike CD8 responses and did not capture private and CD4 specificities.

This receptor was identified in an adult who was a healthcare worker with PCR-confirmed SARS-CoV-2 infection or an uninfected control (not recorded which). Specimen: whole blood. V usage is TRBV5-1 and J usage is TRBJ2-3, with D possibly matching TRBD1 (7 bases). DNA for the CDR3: TGCGCCACTAGCGACAGGGCATCAGATACGCAGTATTTT. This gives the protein CATSDRASDTQYF.